The 19 T cell receptor beta chains reported below all come from one sample, sequenced in a study of regulatory T cells in long-lasting Graves disease. Construction of the TCR beta libraries employed iRepertoire HTBI primers in conjunction with Arm-PCR of CDR3 regions. TCRdb re-analysed the multiplex PCR reads in MiXCR, keeping a single row per CDR3 protein. The data show under 300,000 distinct CDR3 sequences, around 20% seen once. Time point defined: newly diagnosed GD, antithyroid drugs for less than 3 months. With RNA extracted from PBMCs as input, the TCR library was made. The source was peripheral blood mononuclear cells (PBMCs), collected at new diagnosis, from a patient treated with antithyroid drugs. These receptors were obtained from a female donor with Graves disease.

Remarks on this clonotype: The junction shows a germline mismatch at one end, possibly a read error. The chain employs TRBV7-6 and TRBJ2-7, with 11 positions matching TRBD2. The CDR3 is made up of 14 amino acids. CDR1 and CDR2 from the germline V gene are SGHVS and FNYEAQ. CDR3 protein: CASSLALAGDEQYF. The CDR3 region has the DNA TGTGCCAGCAGCCTAGCACTAGCGGGAGACGAGCAGTACTTC.

As to this clonotype: A much more abundant neighbour one base away suggests this may be a read error. This sequence joins TRBV18 and TRBJ1-2; 9 bases map to TRBD1. V trimming: 1 base; J trimming: 3 bases; junction bases outside the gene matches: 6. CDR3 length equals 16 residues. Germline loops: CDR1 KGHSH, CDR2 LQKENI. This CDR3 reads CASSPQTGGDDYGYTF. The CDR3 DNA follows: TGTGCCAGCTCACCACAGACAGGGGGAGATGACTATGGCTACACCTTC.

This clonotype was found many times. V is TRBV5-1 and J is TRBJ2-1; no clear D. The germline CDR1 and CDR2 sequences are SGHRS and YFSETQ. Trimming removed 4 bases at V and 0 bases at J, with 20 bases between. CDR3 length: 18 amino acids. The chain's CDR3 is CASSPLSLGQSSYNEQFF. As DNA, the CDR3 is TGCGCCAGCAGCCCGTTATCGCTTGGGCAAAGCTCCTACAATGAGCAGTTCTTC.

Remarks on this clonotype: A read error is the likely source, as a far larger clone sits one nucleotide away. The V gene is TRBV11-1, the J gene TRBJ1-4, with D uncertain. This CDR3 is 16 amino acids long. Germline CDR1 reads SGHAT; CDR2 reads FQDESV (reference sequence). The CDR3 DNA is TGTGCCGGCAGCTTACTCGGGGTTGCAACTAATGAAAAACTGTTTTTT. Protein: CAGSLLGVATNEKLFF.

This clonotype was counted ten times or more. The V gene is TRBV6-2 or TRBV6-3, the J gene TRBJ2-7; D gene ambiguous. Germline loops: CDR1 MNHEY, CDR2 SVGEGT. This CDR3 has 12 residues. Trimming pared 6 bases from V and 2 bases from J, leaving 8 bases between. As DNA, the CDR3 is TGTGCCAGCAGCTCCAGAGCCTACGAGCAGTACTTC. Translation gives CASSSRAYEQYF.

This clonotype was counted at least ten times. The V call is TRBV20-1, the J call TRBJ2-3; D is uncertain. V was pared by 3 bases and J by 6 bases, with 16 bases between. This CDR3 spans 14 amino acids. CDR1 is DFQATT and CDR2 is SNEGSKA in the germline V gene (reference sequence). The DNA of the CDR3 is TGCAGTGCTAGTCGCGCCGGGCCCTCCGATACGCAGTATTTT. It encodes CSASRAGPSDTQYF.

The table lists this clonotype with many counts. V gene TRBV7-3 combines with J gene TRBJ1-1; D is perhaps TRBD1 (5 bases). Trimming cost V 4 bases and J 0 bases, with 15 bases left between them. Germline assignment: CDR1 SGHTA and CDR2 FQGTGA. This CDR3 has 16 residues. The CDR3 loop reads CASSSLLRGVNTEAFF. The CDR3 coding sequence is TGTGCCAGCAGCTCCCTTCTGAGGGGCGTGAACACTGAAGCTTTCTTT.

The J gene is TRBJ2-4, the V gene TRBV25-1; D may be TRBD2 (6 bases). The V gene lost 3 bases and the J gene lost 5 bases, with 11 bases spanning the gap. CDR3 size: 14 residues. Germline CDR1 reads MGHDK; CDR2 reads SYGVNS. DNA of the CDR3: TGTGCCAGCAGTGAGGCTAGCGCCGAAAACATTCAGTACTTC. It yields the protein CASSEASAENIQYF.

At least ten counts were recorded for this clonotype. The genes are TRBV27 and TRBJ2-7; 7 nucleotides line up with TRBD2. The length of the CDR3 is 15 residues. Per the germline V gene, CDR1 is MNHEY and CDR2 is SMNVEV (reference sequence). After removal of 2 bases from V and 2 bases from J, the junction contained 6 bases not matched to a gene. The CDR3 DNA sequence: TGTGCCAGCAGTTTAGTAGCGGGCCGAGCCTACGAGCAGTACTTC. Residues: CASSLVAGRAYEQYF.

This clonotype appeared many times. V is TRBV14 and J is TRBJ2-1; 9 positions match TRBD2. The CDR3 is 14 amino acids. Germline trimming cut 4 bases from V and 10 bases from J; bases unmatched to any gene: 8. The germline gives CDR1 SGHDN, CDR2 FVKESK. The DNA of the CDR3 is TGTGCCAGCAGCCGGGCTAGCGGGAATGGCGAGCAGTTCTTC. It is translated as CASSRASGNGEQFF.

This clonotype has ten or more counts. The V call is TRBV7-3, the J call TRBJ2-7, with TRBD2 identical over 10 bases. This CDR3 is built from 14 residues. Looked up from germline, CDR1 is SGHTA and CDR2 is FQGTGA. With V trimmed by 5 bases and J by 10 bases, 11 bases remained unmatched. DNA for the CDR3: TGTGCCAGCAGCCCAACCGGGACTAGCGCCGCTCAGTACTTC. It encodes CASSPTGTSAAQYF.

The sample holds many counts of this clonotype. V is TRBV5-1 and J is TRBJ2-7; D is uncertain. The CDR3 loop spans 13 amino acids. V shed 3 bases and J shed 6 bases, with 13 bases lying between them. The germline V gene encodes CDR1 SGHRS and CDR2 YFSETQ. The CDR3: CASSSQPSVEQYF. In nucleotides, the CDR3 is TGCGCCAGCAGCTCACAGCCCTCTGTCGAGCAGTACTTC. The variable domain in full, completed from reference TRBV5-1 and TRBJ2-7, reads KAGVTQTPRYLIKTRGQQVTLSCSPISGHRSVSWYQQTPGQGLQFLFEYFSETQRNKGNFPGRFSGRQFSNSRSEMNVSTLELGDSALYLCASSSQPSVEQYFGPGTRLTVT.

At least ten counts were recorded for this clonotype. CDR3 loop: CASSLEWSGFTEAFF. DNA of the CDR3: TGCGCCAGCAGCTTGGAATGGTCGGGGTTCACTGAAGCTTTCTTT. The V and J genes are TRBV5-1 and TRBJ1-1; D is uncertain. CDR1 is SGHRS and CDR2 is YFSETQ in the germline V gene. Trimming removed 0 bases at V and 4 bases at J, with 13 bases between. This CDR3 spans 15 amino acids.

The table lists this clonotype with many counts. The chain joins TRBV11-2 to TRBJ2-1; 8 nucleotides match TRBD2. Germline trimming cut 5 bases from V and 5 bases from J; bases unmatched to any gene: 14. Germline V gives CDR1 SGHAT, CDR2 FQNNGV. This CDR3 comprises 17 residues. The CDR3 sequence: CASSPLRDTSGDNEQFF. In DNA form, the CDR3 reads TGTGCCAGCAGCCCCCTCAGGGATACTAGCGGCGACAATGAGCAGTTCTTC.

The table lists this clonotype with many counts. This sequence joins TRBV20-1 and TRBJ2-1; possible D gene TRBD1, 6 bases. The CDR3 sequence is 14 residues long. Germline CDR1 reads DFQATT; CDR2 reads SNEGSKA (reference sequence). V was shortened by 5 bases and J by 4 bases, with 15 bases between the two germline ends. The CDR3 region has the DNA TGCAGTGCTTCCCCTCCAGGGGATTACAATGAGCAGTTCTTC. Translation gives CSASPPGDYNEQFF.

This clonotype was counted ten times or more. The rearrangement links TRBV2 to TRBJ2-1, with no clear D. V gave up 6 bases and J gave up 6 bases, with 15 bases separating them. Germline V gene lookup returns CDR1 SNHLY and CDR2 FYNNEI. The length of the CDR3 is 14 residues. The CDR3 is CASRPSGNGNEQFF. The CDR3 DNA sequence: TGTGCCAGCAGACCGTCTGGGAATGGCAATGAGCAGTTCTTC. Full variable domain (remainder filled in from reference TRBV2 and TRBJ2-1): EPEVTQTPSHQVTQMGQEVILRCVPISNHLYFYWYRQILGQKVEFLVSFYNNEISEKSEIFDDQFSVERPDGSNFTLKIRSTKLEDSAMYFCASRPSGNGNEQFFGPGTRLTVL.

The V call is TRBV14, the J call TRBJ2-6; 11 positions agree with TRBD2. Trimming took 2 bases from V and 0 from J; bases not matched to a gene: 15. The CDR3 has 22 amino acids. Germline V gene sequence: CDR1 SGHDN, CDR2 FVKESK. The CDR3 DNA reads as TGTGCCAGCAGCCAAAAGCCAGGCAGCGGGACTAGCGGTGGCTCTGGGGCCAACGTCCTGACTTTC. Translated: CASSQKPGSGTSGGSGANVLTF.

This clonotype was counted many times. The chain is built from TRBV20-1 and TRBJ2-3; tentatively, D is TRBD1 or TRBD2 (6 bases each). The CDR3 spans 15 residues. Trimming cost V 5 bases and J 1 base, with 16 bases left between them. CDR1 is DFQATT and CDR2 is SNEGSKA in the germline V gene (reference sequence). The CDR3 sequence is CSASRGPSGTDTQYF. The DNA for the CDR3 is TGCAGTGCTTCCAGGGGTCCTAGCGGCACAGATACGCAGTATTTT.

In this sample, this clonotype turned up a few times. The chain recombines TRBV7-6 with TRBJ1-2, with unresolved D. The CDR3 has 15 residues. Germline CDR1 is SGHVS and CDR2 is FNYEAQ. The V and J ends lost 2 bases and 3 bases respectively, with 13 bases between them. The CDR3 is CASSLQQRPDYGYTF. The CDR3 DNA reads as TGTGCCAGCAGCTTACAGCAGCGACCTGACTATGGCTACACCTTC. Supplemented by reference TRBV7-6 and TRBJ1-2, the full variable domain reads GAGVSQSPRYKVTKRGQDVALRCDPISGHVSLYWYRQALGQGPEFLTYFNYEAQQDKSGLPNDRFSAERPEGSISTLTIQRTEQRDSAMYRCASSLQQRPDYGYTFGSGTRLTVV.